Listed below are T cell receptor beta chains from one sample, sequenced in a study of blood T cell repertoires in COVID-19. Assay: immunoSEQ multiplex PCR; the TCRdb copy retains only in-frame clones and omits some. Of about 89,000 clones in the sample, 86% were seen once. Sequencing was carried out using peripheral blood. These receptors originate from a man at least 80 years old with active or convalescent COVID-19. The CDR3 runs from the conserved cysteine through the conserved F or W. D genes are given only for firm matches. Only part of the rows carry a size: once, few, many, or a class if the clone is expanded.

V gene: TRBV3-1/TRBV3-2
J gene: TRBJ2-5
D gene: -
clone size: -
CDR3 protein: CASSQVWQAETQYF
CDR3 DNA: TGTGCCAGCAGCCAAGTGTGGCAGGCAGAGACCCAGTACTTC

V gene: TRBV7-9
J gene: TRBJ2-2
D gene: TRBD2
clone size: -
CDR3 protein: CASSPGGYTGELFF
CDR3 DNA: TGTGCCAGCAGCCCCGGGGGGTACACCGGGGAGCTGTTTTTT

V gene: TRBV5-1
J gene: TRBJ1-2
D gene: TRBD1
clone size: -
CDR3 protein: CASSLGQGANYGYTF
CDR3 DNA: TGCGCCAGCAGCTTAGGACAGGGAGCTAACTATGGCTACACCTTC

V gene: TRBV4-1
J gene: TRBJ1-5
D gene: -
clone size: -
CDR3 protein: CASSLQEYSNQPQHF
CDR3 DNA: TGCGCCAGCAGCCTACAGGAGTATAGCAATCAGCCCCAGCATTTT

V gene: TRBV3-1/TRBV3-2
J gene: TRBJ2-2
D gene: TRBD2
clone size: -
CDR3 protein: CASSQASGSTTGELFF
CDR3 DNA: TGTGCCAGCAGCCAAGCCAGCGGGAGTACCACCGGGGAGCTGTTTTTT

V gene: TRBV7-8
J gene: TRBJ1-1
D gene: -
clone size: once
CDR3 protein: CASSWTGITEAFF
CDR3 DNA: TGTGCCAGCAGCTGGACCGGGATCACTGAAGCTTTCTTT

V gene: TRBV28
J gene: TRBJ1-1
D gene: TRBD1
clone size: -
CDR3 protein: CASTLTGSNTEAFF
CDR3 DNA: TGTGCCAGCACCTTGACAGGGAGTAACACTGAAGCTTTCTTT

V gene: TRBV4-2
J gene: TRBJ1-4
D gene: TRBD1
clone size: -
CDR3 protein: CASSQAGTGGNEKLFF
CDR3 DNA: TGTGCCAGCAGCCAAGCTGGCACAGGGGGAAATGAAAAACTGTTTTTT

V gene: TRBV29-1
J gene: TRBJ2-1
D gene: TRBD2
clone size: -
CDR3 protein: CSVDQTSGGYGEQFF
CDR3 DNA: TGCAGCGTTGACCAGACTAGCGGGGGGTACGGGGAGCAGTTCTTC

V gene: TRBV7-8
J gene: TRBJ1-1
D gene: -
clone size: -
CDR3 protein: CASSLPGGAATEAFF
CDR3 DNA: TGTGCCAGCAGCTTACCGGGAGGGGCCGCCACTGAAGCTTTCTTT

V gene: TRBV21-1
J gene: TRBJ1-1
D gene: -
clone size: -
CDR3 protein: CASSKMAGAYGVNTEAFF
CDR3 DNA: TGTGCCAGCAGCAAAATGGCAGGGGCTTATGGGGTGAACACTGAAGCTTTCTTT

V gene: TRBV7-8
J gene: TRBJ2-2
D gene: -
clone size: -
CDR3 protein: CASSLAGGAGLNTGELFF
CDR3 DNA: TGTGCCAGCAGCTTAGCGGGTGGAGCGGGTCTAAACACCGGGGAGCTGTTTTTT

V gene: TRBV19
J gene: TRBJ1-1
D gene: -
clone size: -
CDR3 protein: CASSYGVGTEAFF
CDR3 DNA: TGTGCCAGTAGTTACGGGGTAGGCACTGAAGCTTTCTTT

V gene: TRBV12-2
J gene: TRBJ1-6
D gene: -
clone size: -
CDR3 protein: CASRFRGLTLHF
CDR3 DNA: TGTGCAAGTCGCTTTAGGGGACTTACCCTCCACTTT

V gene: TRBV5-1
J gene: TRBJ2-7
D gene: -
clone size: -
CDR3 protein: CASSLELSYEQYF
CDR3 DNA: TGCGCCAGCAGCTTGGAACTCTCCTACGAGCAGTACTTC

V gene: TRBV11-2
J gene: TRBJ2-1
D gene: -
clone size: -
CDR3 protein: CASSLRTDFSYNEQFF
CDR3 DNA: TGTGCCAGCAGCCTCCGGACGGACTTTTCCTACAATGAGCAGTTCTTC

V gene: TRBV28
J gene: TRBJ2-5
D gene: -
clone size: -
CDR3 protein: CASSFSARAYGETQYF
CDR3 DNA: TGTGCCAGCAGTTTTTCGGCGCGGGCCTACGGGGAGACCCAGTACTTC

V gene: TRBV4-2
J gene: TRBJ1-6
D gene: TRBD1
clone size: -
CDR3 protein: CASRPTQTGYNSPLHF
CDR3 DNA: TGTGCCAGCAGACCTACCCAGACAGGGTATAATTCACCCCTCCACTTT

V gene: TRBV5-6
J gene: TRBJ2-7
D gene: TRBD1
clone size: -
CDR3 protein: CASSIGQAYEQYF
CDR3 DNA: TGTGCCAGCAGCATCGGACAGGCCTACGAGCAGTACTTC

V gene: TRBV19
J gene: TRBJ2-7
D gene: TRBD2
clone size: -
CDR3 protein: CASSIGREGENEQYF
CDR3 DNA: TGTGCCAGTAGTATAGGACGGGAGGGGGAAAACGAGCAGTACTTC

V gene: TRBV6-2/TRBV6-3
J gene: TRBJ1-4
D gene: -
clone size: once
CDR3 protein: CASSSRRGKLFF
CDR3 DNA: TGTGCCAGCAGTTCCCGACGGGGAAAACTGTTTTTT

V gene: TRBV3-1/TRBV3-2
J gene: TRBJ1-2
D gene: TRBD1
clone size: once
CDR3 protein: CASSQGTGHYGYTF
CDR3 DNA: TGTGCCAGCAGCCAAGGGACAGGGCACTATGGCTACACCTTC

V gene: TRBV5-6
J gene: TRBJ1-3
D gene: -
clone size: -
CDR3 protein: CASSQDWAGNTIYF
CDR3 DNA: TGTGCCAGCAGCCAGGACTGGGCCGGAAACACCATATATTTT

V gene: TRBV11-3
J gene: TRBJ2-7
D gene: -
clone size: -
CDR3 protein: CASSSGGDEQYF
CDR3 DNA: TGTGCCAGCAGCTCCGGCGGGGACGAGCAGTACTTC

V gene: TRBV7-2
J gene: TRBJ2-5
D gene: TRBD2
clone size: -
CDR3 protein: CASSSGLAGGQETQYF
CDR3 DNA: TGTGCCAGCAGCTCCGGACTAGCGGGAGGACAAGAGACCCAGTACTTC

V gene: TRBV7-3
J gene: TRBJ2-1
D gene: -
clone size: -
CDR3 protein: CASSLTRDNEQFF
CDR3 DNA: TGTGCCAGCAGCTTAACCAGGGACAATGAGCAGTTCTTC

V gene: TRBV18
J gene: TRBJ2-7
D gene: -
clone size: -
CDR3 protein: CASSPTYRSSYEQYF
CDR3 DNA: TGTGCCAGCTCACCGACTTACAGGAGCTCCTACGAGCAGTACTTC

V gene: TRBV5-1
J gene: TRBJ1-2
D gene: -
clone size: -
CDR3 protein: CASSLDGDGYTF
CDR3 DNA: TGCGCCAGCAGTTTGGACGGAGATGGCTACACCTTC

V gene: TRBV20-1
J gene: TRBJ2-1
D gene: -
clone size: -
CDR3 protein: CSAKGNEQFF
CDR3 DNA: TGCAGTGCTAAGGGGAATGAGCAGTTCTTC

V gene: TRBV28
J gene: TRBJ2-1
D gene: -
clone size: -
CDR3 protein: CASLQGYEQFF
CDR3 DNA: TGTGCCAGTTTACAGGGCTATGAGCAGTTCTTC

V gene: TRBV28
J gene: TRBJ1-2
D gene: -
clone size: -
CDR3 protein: CARTAGSEGYTF
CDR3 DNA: TGTGCCAGAACGGCGGGATCGGAGGGCTACACCTTC

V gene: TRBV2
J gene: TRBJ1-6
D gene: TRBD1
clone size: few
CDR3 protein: CASSEASTGGANSPLHF
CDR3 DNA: TGTGCCAGCAGTGAAGCTTCGACAGGGGGCGCGAATTCACCCCTCCACTTT

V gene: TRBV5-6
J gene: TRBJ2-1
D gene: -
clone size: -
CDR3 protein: CASSFRLVGNEQFF
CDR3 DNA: TGTGCCAGCAGCTTTAGGCTAGTGGGCAATGAGCAGTTCTTC

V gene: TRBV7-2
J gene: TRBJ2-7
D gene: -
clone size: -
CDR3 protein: CASSPNSGTFSYEQYF
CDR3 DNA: TGTGCCAGCAGCCCTAACTCGGGGACTTTTTCCTACGAGCAGTACTTC

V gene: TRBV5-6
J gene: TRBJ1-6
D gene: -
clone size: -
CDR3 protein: CASSSATVHSPLHF
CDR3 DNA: TGTGCCAGCAGCTCCGCGACAGTCCATTCACCCCTCCACTTT

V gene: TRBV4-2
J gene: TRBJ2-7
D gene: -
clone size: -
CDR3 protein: CASSQEAGRGYEQYF
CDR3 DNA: TGTGCCAGCAGCCAAGAAGCCGGGAGAGGGTACGAGCAGTACTTC

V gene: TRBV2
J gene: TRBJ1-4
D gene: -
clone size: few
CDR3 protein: CASSDRGIEKLFF
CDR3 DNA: TGTGCCAGCAGTGACAGGGGTATAGAAAAACTGTTTTTT

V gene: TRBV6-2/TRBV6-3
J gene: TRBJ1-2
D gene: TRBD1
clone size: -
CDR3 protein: CASSSNLDRGRNYGYTF
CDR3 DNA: TGTGCCAGCAGTTCTAATTTGGACAGGGGGCGCAACTATGGCTACACCTTC

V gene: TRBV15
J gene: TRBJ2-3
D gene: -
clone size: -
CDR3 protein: CATSRVASAGTDTQYF
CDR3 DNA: TGTGCCACCAGCAGAGTGGCGTCAGCGGGCACAGATACGCAGTATTTT

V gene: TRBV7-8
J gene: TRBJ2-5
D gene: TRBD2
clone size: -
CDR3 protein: CASSFLRLAGGYEGERETQYF
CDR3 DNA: TGTGCCAGCAGCTTCCTCAGACTAGCGGGAGGTTATGAGGGAGAGCGAGAGACCCAGTACTTC

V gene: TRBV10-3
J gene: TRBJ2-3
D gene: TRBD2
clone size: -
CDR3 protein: CAGTSGVDYTQYF
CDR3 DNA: TGTGCCGGAACTAGCGGGGTCGATTATACGCAGTATTTT